The subject of this entry is one TCR beta chain. The antigen is not known. Germline CDR1 and CDR2: MDHEN and SYDVKM. Losses at the gene ends were 3 bases for V and 10 bases for J; bases not matched to a gene: 3. The CDR3 sequence is 13 residues long. Repertoires were generated with immunoSEQ multiplex PCR, while TCRdb's copy carries only in-frame clones and drops some. Among over 150,000 clones listed, about 88% were seen once. The source of the sample is a study of T cell responses to AZD1222 COVID-19 vaccine. Notes on the study in general: Regions 160-218 and 743-854 dominated among vaccine-associated CD4 TCRs spanning spike.

The TCR sequence derives from an adult in good health. V usage is TRBV28 and J usage is TRBJ1-6; 7 bases are shared with TRBD1. Sequences were derived from peripheral blood, sampled on day 0 of AZD1222 vaccination. The CDR3 DNA reads TGTGCCAGCAGTTTGACAGGGCAATCACCCCTCCACTTT. As protein: CASSLTGQSPLHF. Based on the CDR3 plus reference TRBV28 and TRBJ1-6, the full variable domain is DVKVTQSSRYLVKRTGEKVFLECVQDMDHENMFWYRQDPGLGLRLIYFSYDVKMKEKGDIPEGYSVSREKKERFSLILESASTNQTSMYLCASSLTGQSPLHFGNGTRLTVT.